This TCR beta chain was observed in a study of blood T cell repertoires in COVID-19. As for the study in general: PBMCs, B-cell-depleted T cells, or T cells provided the cDNA or gDNA that made up the material.

Original data processing: Amplification of reference gene primers was used by the study to estimate nucleated cell counts. The data were produced by immunoSEQ multiplex PCR, yet TCRdb's version contains in-frame clones alone and is incomplete. V and J calls and clone size are as listed in that table; D and trimming were resolved from the DNA. The sample yields 250,000 to 300,000 clones, roughly 88% seen once. The CDR3 covers 14 residues. V dropped 5 bases and J dropped 1 base, with 11 bases sitting between them. Germline V gene lookup returns CDR1 MNHEY and CDR2 SVGAGI. The study drew participants aged about 18 to 89 years from approximately 25 US areas. Cohorts were based on clinical histories the participants reported.

The source material was PBMCs or T cells enriched from blood (not recorded which). The sequence came from a woman in her thirties or forties with acute COVID-19. The rearrangement uses TRBV6-5 and TRBJ1-2, with D perhaps TRBD1 (5 bases). CDR3: CASSPGQVNYGYTF. The CDR3 nucleotides read TGTGCCAGCAGTCCAGGACAAGTTAACTATGGCTACACCTTC.